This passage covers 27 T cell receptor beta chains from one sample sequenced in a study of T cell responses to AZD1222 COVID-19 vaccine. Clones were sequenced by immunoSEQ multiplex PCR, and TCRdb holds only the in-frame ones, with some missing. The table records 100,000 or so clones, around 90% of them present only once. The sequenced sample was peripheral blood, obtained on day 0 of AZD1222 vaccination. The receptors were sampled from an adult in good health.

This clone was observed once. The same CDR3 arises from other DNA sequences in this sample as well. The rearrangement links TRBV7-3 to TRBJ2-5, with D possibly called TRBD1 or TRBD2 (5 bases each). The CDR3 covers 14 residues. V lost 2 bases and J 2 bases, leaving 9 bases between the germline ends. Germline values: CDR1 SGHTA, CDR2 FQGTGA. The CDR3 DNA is TGTGCCAGCAGCTTAGGGGGTTCACAAGAGACCCAGTACTTC. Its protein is CASSLGGSQETQYF.

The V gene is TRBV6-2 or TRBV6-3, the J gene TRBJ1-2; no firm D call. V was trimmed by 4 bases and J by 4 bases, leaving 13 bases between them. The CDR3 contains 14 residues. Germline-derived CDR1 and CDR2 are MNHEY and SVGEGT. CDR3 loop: CASSLTQRGYGYTF. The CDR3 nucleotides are TGTGCCAGCAGTTTGACCCAACGGGGCTATGGCTACACCTTC.

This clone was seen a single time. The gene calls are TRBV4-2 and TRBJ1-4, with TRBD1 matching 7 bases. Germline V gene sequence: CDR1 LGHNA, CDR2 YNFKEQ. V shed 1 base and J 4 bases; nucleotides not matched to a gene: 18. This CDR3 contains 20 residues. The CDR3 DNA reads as TGTGCCAGCAGCCAAGTCATACCCTTGGGACAGCAAAACCGTAATGAAAAACTGTTTTTT. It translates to CASSQVIPLGQQNRNEKLFF.

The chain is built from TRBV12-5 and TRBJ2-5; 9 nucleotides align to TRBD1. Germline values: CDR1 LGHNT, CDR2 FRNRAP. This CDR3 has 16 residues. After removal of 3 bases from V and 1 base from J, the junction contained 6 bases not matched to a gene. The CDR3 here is CASGFGDRGGQETQYF. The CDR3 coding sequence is TGTGCTAGTGGTTTTGGTGACAGGGGGGGCCAAGAGACCCAGTACTTC.

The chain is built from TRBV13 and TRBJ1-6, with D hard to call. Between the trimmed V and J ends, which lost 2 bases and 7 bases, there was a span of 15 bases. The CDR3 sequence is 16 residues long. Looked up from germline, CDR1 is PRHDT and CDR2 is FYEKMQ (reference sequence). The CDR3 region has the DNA TGTGCCAGCAGCTTACTTGCAGCTAGAGGAAATTCACCCCTCCACTTT. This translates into CASSLLAARGNSPLHF.

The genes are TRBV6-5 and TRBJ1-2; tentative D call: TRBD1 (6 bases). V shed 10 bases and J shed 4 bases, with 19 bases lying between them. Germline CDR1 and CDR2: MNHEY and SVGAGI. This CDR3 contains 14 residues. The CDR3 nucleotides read TGTGCCACCCAGAGGGGGGCGCAAGGCTATGGCTACACCTTC. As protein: CATQRGAQGYGYTF.

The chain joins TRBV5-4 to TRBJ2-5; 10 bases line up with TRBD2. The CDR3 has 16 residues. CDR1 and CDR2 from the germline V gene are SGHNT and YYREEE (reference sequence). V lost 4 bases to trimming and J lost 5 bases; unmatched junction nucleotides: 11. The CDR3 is CASSNGPGSGRETQYF. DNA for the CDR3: TGTGCCAGCAGCAATGGGCCTGGTAGCGGGAGGGAGACCCAGTACTTC.

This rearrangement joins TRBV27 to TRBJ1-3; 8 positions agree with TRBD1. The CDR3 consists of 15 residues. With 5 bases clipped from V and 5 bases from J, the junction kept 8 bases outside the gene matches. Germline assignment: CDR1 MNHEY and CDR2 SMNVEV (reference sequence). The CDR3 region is CASSPKQGERNTIYF. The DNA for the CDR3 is TGTGCCAGCAGTCCAAAACAGGGGGAGCGAAACACCATATATTTT.

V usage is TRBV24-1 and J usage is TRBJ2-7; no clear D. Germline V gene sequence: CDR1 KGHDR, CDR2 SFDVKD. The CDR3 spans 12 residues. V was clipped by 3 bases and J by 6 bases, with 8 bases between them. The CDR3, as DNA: TGTGCCACCAGTGATCAGCACGCCGAGCAGTACGTC. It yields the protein CATSDQHAEQYV.

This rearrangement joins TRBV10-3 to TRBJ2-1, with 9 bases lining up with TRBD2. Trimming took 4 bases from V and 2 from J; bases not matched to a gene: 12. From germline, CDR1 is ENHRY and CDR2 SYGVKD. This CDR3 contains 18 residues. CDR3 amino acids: CAISGSLPGTSTYNEQFF. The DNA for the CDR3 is TGTGCCATCAGTGGATCCCTCCCCGGGACTAGCACCTACAATGAGCAGTTCTTC.

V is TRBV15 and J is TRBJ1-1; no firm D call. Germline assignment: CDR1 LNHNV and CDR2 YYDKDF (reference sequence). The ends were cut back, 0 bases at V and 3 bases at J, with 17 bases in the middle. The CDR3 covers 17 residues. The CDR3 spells CATSRERPGQYHTEAFF. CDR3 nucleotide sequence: TGTGCCACCAGCAGAGAACGCCCCGGGCAGTACCACACTGAAGCTTTCTTT.

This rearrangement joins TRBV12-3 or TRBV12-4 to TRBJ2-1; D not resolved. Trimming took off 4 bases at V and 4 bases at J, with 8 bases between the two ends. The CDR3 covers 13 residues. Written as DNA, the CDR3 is TGTGCCAGCAGTTCCTTAGAGTACAATGAGCAGTTCTTC. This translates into CASSSLEYNEQFF.

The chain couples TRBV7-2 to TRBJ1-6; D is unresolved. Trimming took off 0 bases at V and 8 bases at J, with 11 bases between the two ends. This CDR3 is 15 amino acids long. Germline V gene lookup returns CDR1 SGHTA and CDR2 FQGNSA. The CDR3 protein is CASSLARGWDSPLHF. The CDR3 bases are TGTGCCAGCAGCTTAGCACGGGGTTGGGATTCACCCCTCCACTTT.

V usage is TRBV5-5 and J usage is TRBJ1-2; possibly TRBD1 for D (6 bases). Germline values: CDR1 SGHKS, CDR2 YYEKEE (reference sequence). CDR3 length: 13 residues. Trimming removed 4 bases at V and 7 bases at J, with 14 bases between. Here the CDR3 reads CASSRDILFGYTF. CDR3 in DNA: TGTGCCAGCAGCCGGGACATTCTTTTTGGCTACACCTTC. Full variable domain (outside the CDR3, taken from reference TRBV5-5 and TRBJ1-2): DAGVTQSPTHLIKTRGQQVTLRCSPISGHKSVSWYQQVLGQGPQFIFQYYEKEERGRGNFPDRFSARQFPNYSSELNVNALLLGDSALYLCASSRDILFGYTFGSGTRLTVV.

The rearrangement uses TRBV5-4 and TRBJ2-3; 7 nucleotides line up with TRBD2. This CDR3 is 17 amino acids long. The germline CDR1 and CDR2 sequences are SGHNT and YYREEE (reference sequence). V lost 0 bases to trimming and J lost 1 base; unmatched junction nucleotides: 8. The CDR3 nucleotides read TGTGCCAGCAGCTTGGATGGCGGGAGTGCGGGCACAGATACGCAGTATTTT. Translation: CASSLDGGSAGTDTQYF. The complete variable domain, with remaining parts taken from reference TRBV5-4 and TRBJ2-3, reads ETGVTQSPTHLIKTRGQQVTLRCSSQSGHNTVSWYQQALGQGPQFIFQYYREEENGRGNFPPRFSGLQFPNYSSELNVNALELDDSALYLCASSLDGGSAGTDTQYFGPGTRLTVL.

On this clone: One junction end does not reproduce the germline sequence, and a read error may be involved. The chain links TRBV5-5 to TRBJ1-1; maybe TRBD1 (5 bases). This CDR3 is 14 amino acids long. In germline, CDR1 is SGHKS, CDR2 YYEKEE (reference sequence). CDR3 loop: CASSLGGRNTETFF. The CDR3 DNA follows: TGTGCCAGCAGCTTGGGGGGGAGGAACACTGAAACTTTCTTT.

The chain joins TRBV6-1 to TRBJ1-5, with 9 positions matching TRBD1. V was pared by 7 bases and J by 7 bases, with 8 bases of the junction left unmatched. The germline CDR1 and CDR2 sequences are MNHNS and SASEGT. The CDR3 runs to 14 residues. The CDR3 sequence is CASNYGQGSQPQHF. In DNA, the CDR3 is TGTGCCAGCAACTACGGACAGGGGAGCCAGCCCCAGCATTTT.

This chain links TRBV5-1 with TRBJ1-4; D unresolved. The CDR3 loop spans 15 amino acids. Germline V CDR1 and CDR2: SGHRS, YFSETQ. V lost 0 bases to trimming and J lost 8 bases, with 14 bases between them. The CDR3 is CASSLGTADWEKLFF. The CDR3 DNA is TGCGCCAGCAGCTTGGGGACGGCCGATTGGGAAAAACTGTTTTTT.

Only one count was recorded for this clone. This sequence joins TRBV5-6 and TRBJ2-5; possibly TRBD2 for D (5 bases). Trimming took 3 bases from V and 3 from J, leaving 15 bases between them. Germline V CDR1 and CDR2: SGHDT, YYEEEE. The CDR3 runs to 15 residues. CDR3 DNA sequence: TGTGCCAGCAGCTCCGACGGCGGGTTAGAAGAGACCCAGTACTTC. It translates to CASSSDGGLEETQYF.

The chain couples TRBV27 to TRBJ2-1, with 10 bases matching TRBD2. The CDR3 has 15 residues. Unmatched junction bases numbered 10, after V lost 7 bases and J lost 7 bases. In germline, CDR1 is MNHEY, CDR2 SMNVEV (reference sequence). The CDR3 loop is CASTGLVTSGNEQFF. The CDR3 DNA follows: TGTGCCAGCACGGGGCTGGTGACTAGCGGGAATGAGCAGTTCTTC.

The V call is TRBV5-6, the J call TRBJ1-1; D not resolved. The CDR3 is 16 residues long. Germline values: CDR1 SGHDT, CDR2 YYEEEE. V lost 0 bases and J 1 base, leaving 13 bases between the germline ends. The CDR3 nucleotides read TGTGCCAGCAGCTTGGTGAGGAGGCACTCGAACACTGAAGCTTTCTTT. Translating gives CASSLVRRHSNTEAFF.

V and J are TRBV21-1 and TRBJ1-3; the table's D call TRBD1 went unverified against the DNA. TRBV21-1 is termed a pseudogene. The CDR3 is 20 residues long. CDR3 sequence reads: CASSKGVGTFVTTSGNTIYF. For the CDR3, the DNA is TGTGCCAGCAGCAAAGGGGTAGGGACATTCGTTACAACCTCTGGAAACACCATATATTTT.

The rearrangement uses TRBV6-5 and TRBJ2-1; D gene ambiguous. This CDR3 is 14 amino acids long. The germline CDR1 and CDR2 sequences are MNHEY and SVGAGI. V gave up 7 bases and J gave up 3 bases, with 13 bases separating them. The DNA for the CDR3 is TGTGCCAGCACCTCCCAGTCAGACTACAATGAGCAGTTCTTC. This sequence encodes CASTSQSDYNEQFF.

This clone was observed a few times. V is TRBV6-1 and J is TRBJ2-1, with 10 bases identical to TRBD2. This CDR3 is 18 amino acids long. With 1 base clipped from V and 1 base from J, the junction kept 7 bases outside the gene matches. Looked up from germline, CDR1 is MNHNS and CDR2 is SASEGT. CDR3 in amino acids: CASSEVLAGVGSYNEQFF. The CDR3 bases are TGTGCCAGCAGTGAAGTCCTAGCGGGGGTGGGGTCCTACAATGAGCAGTTCTTC.

The CDR3 region is CASSTQGGGDTGELFF. CDR3 DNA: TGTGCCAGCAGTACCCAGGGAGGAGGAGACACCGGGGAGCTGTTTTTT. The chain is built from TRBV7-3 and TRBJ2-2; TRBD2 is a possible D gene (6 bases). V shed 6 bases and J shed 3 bases, with 17 bases lying between them. CDR3 length: 16 amino acids. Germline V gives CDR1 SGHTA, CDR2 FQGTGA.

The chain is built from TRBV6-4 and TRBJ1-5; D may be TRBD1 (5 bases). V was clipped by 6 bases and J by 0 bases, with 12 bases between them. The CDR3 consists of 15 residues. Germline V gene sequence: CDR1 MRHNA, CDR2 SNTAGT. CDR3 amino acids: CASRVGTSSNQPQHF. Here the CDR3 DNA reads TGTGCCAGCAGGGTTGGGACGAGTAGCAATCAGCCCCAGCATTTT.

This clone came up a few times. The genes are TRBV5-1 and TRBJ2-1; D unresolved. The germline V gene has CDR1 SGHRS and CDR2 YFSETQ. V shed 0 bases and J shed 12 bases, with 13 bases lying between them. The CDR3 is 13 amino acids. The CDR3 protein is CASSLGPLEVQFF. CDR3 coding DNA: TGCGCCAGCAGCTTGGGGCCCCTCGAGGTGCAGTTCTTC.